Below are 29 T cell receptor beta chains sequenced from a single sample in a study of T cells after yellow fever vaccination. TCRdb re-analysed the 5' RACE reads in MiXCR, keeping a single row per CDR3 protein. This sample yields over 65,000 distinct CDR3 sequences, of which approximately 12% are seen a single time; around 24% belongs to the top ten. Sequenced here: CD8+ T cells not binding an NS4B(214-222) dextramer, sorted from PBMCs, sampled more than 20 days after the first yellow fever vaccination. Receptors were obtained from a man aged 18 to 35 who received the YFV17D yellow fever vaccine.

The rearrangement links TRBV29-1 to TRBJ1-1; the D gene is possibly TRBD1 (5 bases). V was pared by 6 bases and J by 0 bases, with 20 bases between. The CDR3 is 16 amino acids. Germline V CDR1 and CDR2: SQVTM, ANQGSEA. The CDR3 loop reads CSVAAPQGGVNTEAFF. The CDR3 nucleotides are TGCAGCGTCGCCGCGCCTCAGGGTGGGGTGAACACTGAAGCTTTCTTT. Combining the CDR3 with reference TRBV29-1 and TRBJ1-1 gives the whole variable domain SAVISQKPSRDICQRGTSLTIQCQVDSQVTMMFWYRQQPGQSLTLIATANQGSEATYESGFVIDKFPISRPNLTFSTLTVSNMSPEDSSIYLCSVAAPQGGVNTEAFFGQGTRLTVV.

V is TRBV5-8 and J is TRBJ2-1, with D possibly being TRBD2 (6 bases). This CDR3 has 14 residues. Trimming pared 8 bases from V and 4 bases from J, leaving 16 bases between. Germline CDR1 SGHTS, CDR2 YDEGEE. The CDR3 region is CARPSAGPYNEQFF. As DNA, the CDR3 is TGTGCCAGGCCTTCGGCGGGGCCATACAATGAGCAGTTCTTC.

A word on this clonotype: One junction end disagrees with the germline gene, perhaps due to a read error. The V gene is TRBV7-8, the J gene TRBJ2-1; possible D gene TRBD2, 6 bases. The length of the CDR3 is 16 residues. Per germline, CDR1 SGHVS and CDR2 FQNEAQ. In DNA form, the CDR3 reads TGTGCCCGCAGCCCCGGCCCGGGGGAAGTCAACAATGAGCAGTTCTTC. It specifies CARSPGPGEVNNEQFF.

The chain is built from TRBV12-3 or TRBV12-4 and TRBJ2-7; TRBD2 agrees at 10 bases. This CDR3 contains 14 residues. V shed 5 bases and J 5 bases; nucleotides not matched to a gene: 6. CDR3 DNA sequence: TGTGCCAGCAGTCCCGGGACTAGCGACGACGAGCAGTACTTC. Amino acid sequence: CASSPGTSDDEQYF.

In its sample, this clonotype was seen many times. V gene TRBV28 combines with J gene TRBJ1-4, with a weak D call TRBD1 (6 bases). Trimming took 4 bases from V and 7 from J, leaving 19 bases between them. This CDR3 contains 16 residues. Germline V gene sequence: CDR1 MDHEN, CDR2 SYDVKM. The CDR3: CASSSPRRGGPEKLFF. The CDR3 DNA reads TGTGCCAGCAGTTCCCCCCGGAGGGGGGGCCCTGAAAAACTGTTTTTT.

The chain couples TRBV3-1 to TRBJ2-2; the match to TRBD2 covers 8 bases. The CDR3 loop spans 15 amino acids. Germline CDR1 is LGHDT and CDR2 is YNNKEL (reference sequence). Unmatched junction bases numbered 2, after V lost 0 bases and J lost 5 bases. CDR3 sequence: CASSQETGGTGELFF. CDR3 coding DNA: TGTGCCAGCAGCCAAGAGACGGGGGGGACCGGGGAGCTGTTTTTT.

This clonotype was detected only a few times. The chain links TRBV3-1 to TRBJ2-1; no definite D call. The CDR3 is 12 residues long. The V end was cut by 0 bases, the J end by 7 bases, with 4 bases between. Germline assignment: CDR1 LGHDT and CDR2 YNNKEL (reference sequence). In nucleotides, the CDR3 is TGTGCCAGCAGCCAAGATATAAATGAGCAGTTCTTC. This encodes CASSQDINEQFF.

The gene calls are TRBV4-3 and TRBJ2-4; 8 bases are shared with TRBD1. The CDR3 loop spans 19 amino acids. Germline CDR1 LGHNA, CDR2 YSLEER. With V trimmed by 3 bases and J by 0 bases, 13 bases remained unmatched. DNA of the CDR3: TGCGCCAGCAGCCACGCGACAATGGGACAGGAGCTAGCCAAAAACATTCAGTACTTC. It is translated as CASSHATMGQELAKNIQYF.

This chain joins TRBV9 and TRBJ2-5; no clear D. V was cut by 0 bases and J by 5 bases, with 17 bases left in between. This CDR3 has 16 amino acids. From germline, CDR1 is SGDLS and CDR2 YYNGEE. CDR3 amino acids: CASSVALGFLGETQYF. The CDR3 nucleotides are TGTGCCAGCAGCGTAGCGTTGGGGTTCCTCGGGGAGACCCAGTACTTC.

The rearrangement joins TRBV3-1 to TRBJ2-1; 8 nucleotides agree with TRBD2. Germline loops: CDR1 LGHDT, CDR2 YNNKEL (reference sequence). The junction had 14 bases not matched to a gene; V was cut back by 4 bases and J by 9 bases. This CDR3 region has 16 residues. CDR3 region: CASSPSRSGGAGEQFF. The CDR3 bases are TGTGCCAGCAGCCCATCCAGATCCGGGGGGGCGGGTGAGCAGTTCTTC.

This clonotype was recorded a few times. V is TRBV12-3 or TRBV12-4 and J is TRBJ1-1; TRBD1 matches at 8 bases. V was clipped by 5 bases and J by 7 bases; unmatched bases: 6. This CDR3 is built from 13 residues. The CDR3 protein is CASSTTGALEAFF. In DNA, the CDR3 is TGTGCCAGCAGTACGACAGGGGCTCTTGAAGCTTTCTTT.

In its sample, this clonotype was seen a few times. The chain has TRBV12-3 or TRBV12-4 and TRBJ2-1; 10 bases match TRBD1. The CDR3 runs 17 residues. V lost 6 bases and J lost 10; bases outside the gene matches: 18. CDR3 loop: CASSQNPGQGPAGEQFF. The CDR3 DNA reads as TGTGCCAGCAGCCAAAACCCGGGACAGGGGCCGGCAGGAGAGCAGTTCTTC.

This clonotype has ten or more counts. The rearrangement links TRBV9 to TRBJ2-3, with no clear D. CDR3 size: 12 residues. V lost 3 bases and J lost 2, with 4 bases in between. CDR1 and CDR2 from the germline V gene are SGDLS and YYNGEE. As DNA, the CDR3 is TGTGCCAGCAGCGGGGTCACAGATACGCAGTATTTT. Translated, it gives CASSGVTDTQYF.

This clonotype turned up a few times. V usage is TRBV7-9 and J usage is TRBJ2-3; the match to TRBD1 covers 7 bases. Trimming took 6 bases from V and 2 from J; bases not matched to a gene: 11. The CDR3 has 16 residues. Per germline, CDR1 SEHNR and CDR2 FQNEAQ (reference sequence). Here the CDR3 DNA reads TGTGCCAGCAGAAAATCGACGGGACAGCACACAGATACGCAGTATTTT. Translating it yields CASRKSTGQHTDTQYF.

This clonotype has ten or more counts. The rearrangement uses TRBV6-2 or TRBV6-3 and TRBJ2-7, with D uncertain. With 5 bases removed from V and 4 bases from J, the gap between germline ends came to 6 bases. This CDR3 is 11 amino acids long. CDR1 and CDR2 from the germline V gene are MNHEY and SVGEGT. The CDR3 loop reads CASSPAYEQYF. In DNA form, the CDR3 reads TGTGCCAGCAGTCCCGCGTACGAGCAGTACTTC.

The chain couples TRBV11-2 to TRBJ2-1, with a weak D call TRBD1 (5 bases). The CDR3 loop spans 15 amino acids. Trimming removed 1 base at V and 3 bases at J, with 10 bases between. Per the germline V gene, CDR1 is SGHAT and CDR2 is FQNNGV. The chain's CDR3 is CASSLVPQGYNEQFF. The CDR3 coding sequence is TGTGCCAGCAGCTTAGTACCCCAGGGCTACAATGAGCAGTTCTTC.

This clonotype was counted a few times. The chain couples TRBV19 to TRBJ2-1; a possible D gene is TRBD1 (6 bases). V shed 3 bases and J shed 2 bases, with 8 bases lying between them. The CDR3 has 14 residues. In germline, CDR1 is LNHDA, CDR2 SQIVND (reference sequence). CDR3 in DNA: TGTGCCAGTAGTATGACAGGAACCTACAATGAGCAGTTCTTC. This codes for CASSMTGTYNEQFF.

The sample holds a few counts of this clonotype. The chain is built from TRBV2 and TRBJ2-3, with 12 bases identical to TRBD2. Germline CDR1 reads SNHLY; CDR2 reads FYNNEI. The CDR3 contains 15 residues. V shed 6 bases, J shed 6 bases, and the junction held 7 bases outside the gene matches. This chain's CDR3 is CASSAPGTSGDTQYF. Written as DNA, the CDR3 is TGTGCCAGCAGCGCCCCGGGGACTAGCGGGGATACGCAGTATTTT.

This clonotype was picked up a small number of times. V usage is TRBV14 and J usage is TRBJ2-7; a weak D match, TRBD1 (5 bases). The CDR3 runs to 13 residues. V shed 4 bases and J shed 3 bases, with 10 bases lying between them. CDR1 is SGHDN, CDR2 FVKESK, per germline. The CDR3 bases are TGTGCCAGCAGCCTCGGACATCTCTACGAGCAGTACTTC. Translating it yields CASSLGHLYEQYF. The full variable domain, in which reference TRBV14 and TRBJ2-7 provide the parts outside the CDR3, is EAGVTQFPSHSVIEKGQTVTLRCDPISGHDNLYWYRRVMGKEIKFLLHFVKESKQDESGMPNNRFLAERTGGTYSTLKVQPAELEDSGVYFCASSLGHLYEQYFGPGTRLTVT.

This clonotype was observed a handful of times. The J gene is TRBJ2-3, the V gene TRBV28; 7 positions match TRBD2. Germline values: CDR1 MDHEN, CDR2 SYDVKM. The CDR3 extends over 15 amino acids. V trimming: 5 bases; J trimming: 2 bases; junction bases outside the gene matches: 7. CDR3 region: CASSARDYNTDTQYF. CDR3 coding DNA: TGTGCCAGCAGTGCCCGGGACTACAACACAGATACGCAGTATTTT.

The chain uses TRBV12-3 or TRBV12-4 and TRBJ2-2, with D possibly matching TRBD2 (6 bases). V was cut by 3 bases and J by 6 bases, with 14 bases left in between. This CDR3 is built from 15 residues. The CDR3 coding sequence is TGTGCCAGCAGTTTGGGGCTAGCGTGGGCCGGGGAGCTGTTTTTT. Protein product: CASSLGLAWAGELFF.

This clonotype was seen a handful of times. The genes are TRBV29-1 and TRBJ2-5; a weak D match, TRBD2 (6 bases). The length of the CDR3 is 14 residues. Germline CDR1 and CDR2: SQVTM and ANQGSEA. V was pared by 1 base and J by 5 bases, with 14 bases between. CDR3 sequence: CSVEVTTSVETQYF. In DNA, the CDR3 is TGCAGCGTTGAAGTGACGACTAGTGTGGAGACCCAGTACTTC.

CDR3 amino acids: CASNRARDGGDTEAFF. The CDR3 region has the DNA TGTGCCAGCAACAGGGCCCGTGACGGAGGGGACACTGAAGCTTTCTTT. This chain joins TRBV6-1 and TRBJ1-1; D possibly corresponds to TRBD1 (6 bases). V lost 7 bases to trimming and J lost 3 bases, with 21 bases between them. The CDR3 runs 16 residues. Germline V gives CDR1 MNHNS, CDR2 SASEGT.

J is TRBJ2-3 and V is TRBV7-2, with TRBD1 matching 10 bases. CDR1 and CDR2 (germline): SGHTA, FQGNSA. This CDR3 spans 17 amino acids. With V trimmed by 5 bases and J by 6 bases, 14 bases remained unmatched. DNA of the CDR3: TGTGCCAGCAGCCCACGACAGGGGGCGGAGTGGGGCGATACGCAGTATTTT. It translates to CASSPRQGAEWGDTQYF.

The sample holds one count of this clonotype. CDR3 nucleotides: TGCAGTGCTAGCGGGCAGGGAGGTGAGCAGCCCCAGCATTTT. Translated, it gives CSASGQGGEQPQHF. V usage is TRBV20-1 and J usage is TRBJ1-5; TRBD1 might be the D (5 bases). Germline V CDR1 and CDR2: DFQATT, SNEGSKA (reference sequence). Between the trimmed V and J ends, which lost 3 bases and 7 bases, there was a span of 16 bases. This CDR3 has 14 amino acids.

For this clonotype: Relative to the germline gene, one junction end is altered; a read error may explain this. V usage is TRBV5-1 and J usage is TRBJ2-7; no clear D. The germline CDR1 and CDR2 sequences are SGHRS and YFSETQ. The CDR3 consists of 12 residues. This CDR3 is CASSQVGYEHYF. DNA for the CDR3: TGCGCCAGTTCCCAGGTAGGATACGAGCACTACTTC.

In DNA form, the CDR3 reads TGCAGCGTATGGGGAGGGGATACGCAGTATTTT. It specifies CSVWGGDTQYF. The chain joins TRBV29-1 to TRBJ2-3, with 7 bases identical to TRBD2. Germline CDR1 and CDR2: SQVTM and ANQGSEA. V lost 6 bases and J lost 6; bases outside the gene matches: 3. The CDR3 runs to 11 residues.

The chain combines TRBV27 with TRBJ1-1; D is unclear. The CDR3 loop spans 13 amino acids. Germline V lookup: CDR1 MNHEY, CDR2 SMNVEV (reference sequence). V shed 5 bases and J shed 7 bases, with 14 bases lying between them. For the CDR3, the DNA is TGTGCCAGCAGTCACACTGTGCTCAGTGAAGCTTTCTTT. It translates to CASSHTVLSEAFF.

The rearrangement joins TRBV11-2 to TRBJ2-3; 12 nucleotides align to TRBD2. V dropped 3 bases and J dropped 7; count of bases not matched to a gene: 5. Germline assignment: CDR1 SGHAT and CDR2 FQNNGV. CDR3 length equals 15 residues. CDR3 protein: CASSLTSGGANTQYF. CDR3 coding DNA: TGTGCCAGCAGCTTGACTAGCGGGGGAGCCAATACGCAGTATTTT.